The next 5 T cell receptor beta chains were all read from a single sample in a study of human T cells and chemical hapten exposure. TCRdb analysed the RACE reads with MiXCR anew, one entry per CDR3 protein. The sample holds more than 75,000 distinct CDR3 sequences, around 9.6% seen once. The sample's time point: pre-sensitization, week 0. Treatment defined: therapeutic diphenylcyclopropenone sensitization with weekly scalp DPC. This material consisted of whole blood, taken in connection with sensitization to the hapten diphenylcyclopropenone (DPC). All receptors derive from a woman aged 40-49 years with alopecia areata. Some clones in this sample may be carry-over from other donors' samples.

Many counts were recorded for this clonotype. The V call is TRBV30, the J call TRBJ1-6, with D possibly TRBD1 on 6 matching bases. Per the germline V gene, CDR1 is GTSNPN and CDR2 is SVGIG (reference sequence). V shed 0 bases and J shed 6 bases, with 12 bases lying between them. This CDR3 has 15 residues. The CDR3 DNA sequence: TGTGCCTGGAGTGTAGGGCTCAGGGGTAATTCACCCCTCCACTTT. Its protein product is CAWSVGLRGNSPLHF.

This clonotype was seen a handful of times. The rearrangement joins TRBV10-2 to TRBJ1-5; D may be TRBD1 (6 bases). This CDR3 contains 18 residues. Germline V gene lookup returns CDR1 WSHSY and CDR2 SAAADI. Trimming took 4 bases from V and 3 from J, leaving 22 bases between them. CDR3 nucleotide sequence: TGCGCCAGCAGTGGGGGCTCAGACAGGTCCGACGTCAATCAGCCCCAGCATTTT. Amino acid sequence: CASSGGSDRSDVNQPQHF.

This clonotype was counted many times. The chain joins TRBV14 to TRBJ2-3; TRBD2 is a possible D gene (6 bases). Trimming shortened V by 4 bases and J by 6 bases, and 17 bases separated the two germline ends. The CDR3 runs 15 residues. Germline CDR1 is SGHDN and CDR2 is FVKESK. The CDR3 loop reads CASSRGLSHSDTQYF. In nucleotides, the CDR3 is TGTGCCAGCAGCCGGGGACTGAGCCACAGCGATACGCAGTATTTT.

This clonotype was recorded at least ten times. The V gene is TRBV3-1, the J gene TRBJ1-3, with 7 positions matching TRBD1. Germline CDR1 and CDR2: LGHDT and YNNKEL (reference sequence). Unmatched junction bases numbered 9, after V lost 0 bases and J lost 1 base. This CDR3 is built from 18 residues. CDR3 nucleotide sequence: TGTGCCAGCAGCCAAGATCTGCCCGGCAGGGGGTCTGGAAACACCATATATTTT. Residues: CASSQDLPGRGSGNTIYF. The complete variable domain, with remaining parts taken from reference TRBV3-1 and TRBJ1-3, reads DTAVSQTPKYLVTQMGNDKSIKCEQNLGHDTMYWYKQDSKKFLKIMFSYNNKELIINETVPNRFSPKSPDKAHLNLHINSLELGDSAVYFCASSQDLPGRGSGNTIYFGEGSWLTVV.

The CDR3 is CSVEAQRGADTQYF. The CDR3 bases are TGCAGCGTTGAGGCCCAGCGGGGGGCAGATACGCAGTATTTT. This chain joins TRBV29-1 and TRBJ2-3, with 9 positions matching TRBD2. Germline V gives CDR1 SQVTM, CDR2 ANQGSEA. This CDR3 region has 14 residues. The trim removed 3 bases at V and 4 bases at J, leaving 5 bases unmatched.